This TCR beta chain derives from a study of neurological immune-mediated disorders. Study background: The approximately 34 multiple sclerosis patients comprised roughly 31 relapsing-remitting and 3 secondary progressive cases. Study-level findings and limits: Among 34 multiple sclerosis patients, phylogenetic grouping put the repertoires of 18 into a single related-CDR3 cluster, a possible signature. Expansion of TCR clones was greatest in HTLV-1-associated myelopathy and smallest in multiple sclerosis, where it fell below that of healthy controls.

TCRdb reanalysed the 5' RACE reads using MiXCR and keeps one entry per CDR3 protein. Here the sample spans about 120,000 distinct CDR3 sequences, roughly 3.2% being singletons. The trim removed 5 bases at V and 8 bases at J, leaving 7 bases unmatched. CDR3 length: 14 residues. Per the germline V gene, CDR1 is SQVTM and CDR2 is ANQGSEA. This clonotype has a count of ten or more. Antigen: not known. The sample comprised PBMCs. The chain recombines TRBV29-1 with TRBJ2-1; 12 positions match TRBD2. The receptor was isolated from a woman aged 25 to 39 with multiple sclerosis. CDR3 DNA: TGCAGCGTTATCGGACTAGCGGGGAAGCATGAGCAGTTCTTC. It encodes CSVIGLAGKHEQFF.